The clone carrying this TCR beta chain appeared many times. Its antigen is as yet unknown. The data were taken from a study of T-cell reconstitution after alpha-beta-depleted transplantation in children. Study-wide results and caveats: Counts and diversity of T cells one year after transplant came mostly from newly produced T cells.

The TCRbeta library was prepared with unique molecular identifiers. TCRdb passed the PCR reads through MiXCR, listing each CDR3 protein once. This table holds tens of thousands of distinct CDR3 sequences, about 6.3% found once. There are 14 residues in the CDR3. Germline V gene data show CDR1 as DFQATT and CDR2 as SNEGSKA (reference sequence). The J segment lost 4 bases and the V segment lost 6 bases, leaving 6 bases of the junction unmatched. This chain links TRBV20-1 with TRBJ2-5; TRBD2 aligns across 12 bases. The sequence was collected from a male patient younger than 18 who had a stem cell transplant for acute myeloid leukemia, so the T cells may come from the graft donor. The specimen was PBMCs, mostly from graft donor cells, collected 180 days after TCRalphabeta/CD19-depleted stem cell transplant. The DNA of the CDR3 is TGCAGTGCCCTGCTAGCGGGAGGGCTAGAGACCCAGTACTTC. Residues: CSALLAGGLETQYF.